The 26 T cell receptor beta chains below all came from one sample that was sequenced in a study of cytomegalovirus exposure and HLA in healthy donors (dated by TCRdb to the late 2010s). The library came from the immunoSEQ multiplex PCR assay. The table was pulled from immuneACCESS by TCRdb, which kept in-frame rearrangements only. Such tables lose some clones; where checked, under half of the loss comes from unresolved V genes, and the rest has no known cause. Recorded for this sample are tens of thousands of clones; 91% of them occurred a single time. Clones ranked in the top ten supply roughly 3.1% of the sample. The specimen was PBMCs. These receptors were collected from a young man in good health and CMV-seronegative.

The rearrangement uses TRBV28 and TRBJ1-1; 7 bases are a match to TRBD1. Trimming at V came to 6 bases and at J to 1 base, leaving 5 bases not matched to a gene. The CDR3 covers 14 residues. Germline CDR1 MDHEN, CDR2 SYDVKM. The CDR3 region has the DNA TGTGCCAGCAGCCACGACAGGGCGAACACTGAAGCTTTCTTT. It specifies CASSHDRANTEAFF.

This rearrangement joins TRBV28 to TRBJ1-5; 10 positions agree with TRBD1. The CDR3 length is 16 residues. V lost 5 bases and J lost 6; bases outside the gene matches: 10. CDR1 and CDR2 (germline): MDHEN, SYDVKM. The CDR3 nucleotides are TGTGCCAGCAGTCCGCGGACAGGGGGTTTGGGTCAGCCCCAGCATTTT. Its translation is CASSPRTGGLGQPQHF.

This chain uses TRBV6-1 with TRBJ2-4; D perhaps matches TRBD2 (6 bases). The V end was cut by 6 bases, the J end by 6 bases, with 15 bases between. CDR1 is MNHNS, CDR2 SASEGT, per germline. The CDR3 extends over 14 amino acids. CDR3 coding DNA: TGTGCCAGCAGGGGGGAGTTGGGGGGAAACATTCAGTACTTC. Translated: CASRGELGGNIQYF.

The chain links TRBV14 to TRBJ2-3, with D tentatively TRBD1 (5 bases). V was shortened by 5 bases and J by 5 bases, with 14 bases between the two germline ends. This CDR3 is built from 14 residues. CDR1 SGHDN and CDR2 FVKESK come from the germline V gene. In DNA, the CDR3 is TGTGCCAGCAGCTTAAGACAGACACTAGATACGCAGTATTTT. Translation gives CASSLRQTLDTQYF.

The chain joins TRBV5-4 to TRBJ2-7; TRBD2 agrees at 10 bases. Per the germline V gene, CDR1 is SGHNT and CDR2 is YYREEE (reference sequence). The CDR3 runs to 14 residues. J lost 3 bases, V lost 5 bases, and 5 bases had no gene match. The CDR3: CASRPGTSDYEQYF. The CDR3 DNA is TGTGCCAGCAGACCCGGGACTAGCGACTACGAGCAGTACTTC.

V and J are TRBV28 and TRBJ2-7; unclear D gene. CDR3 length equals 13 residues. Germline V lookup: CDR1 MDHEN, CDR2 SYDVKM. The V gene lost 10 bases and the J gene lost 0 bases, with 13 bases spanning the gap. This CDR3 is CAINPENSYEQYF. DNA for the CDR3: TGTGCCATCAACCCCGAGAACTCCTACGAGCAGTACTTC.

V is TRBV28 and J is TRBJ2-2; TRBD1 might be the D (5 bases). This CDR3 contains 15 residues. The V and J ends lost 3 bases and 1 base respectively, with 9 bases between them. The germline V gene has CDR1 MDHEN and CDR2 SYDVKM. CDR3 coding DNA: TGTGCCAGCAGTTTGAGCAGGGTGAACACCGGGGAGCTGTTTTTT. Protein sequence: CASSLSRVNTGELFF.

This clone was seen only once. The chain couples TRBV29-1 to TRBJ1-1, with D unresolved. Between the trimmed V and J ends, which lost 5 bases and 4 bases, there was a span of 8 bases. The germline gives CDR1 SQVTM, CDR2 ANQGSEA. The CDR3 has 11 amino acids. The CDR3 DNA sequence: TGCAGCGTTTCAGGTTCCACTGAAGCTTTCTTT. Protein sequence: CSVSGSTEAFF. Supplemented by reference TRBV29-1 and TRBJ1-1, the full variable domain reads SAVISQKPSRDICQRGTSLTIQCQVDSQVTMMFWYRQQPGQSLTLIATANQGSEATYESGFVIDKFPISRPNLTFSTLTVSNMSPEDSSIYLCSVSGSTEAFFGQGTRLTVV.

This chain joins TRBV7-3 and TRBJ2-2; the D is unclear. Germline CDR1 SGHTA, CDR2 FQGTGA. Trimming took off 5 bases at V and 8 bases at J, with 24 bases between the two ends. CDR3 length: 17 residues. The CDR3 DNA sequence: TGTGCCAGCAGCCTTAAAGGCGGATACCCCACCTCGGGGGAGCTGTTTTTT. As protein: CASSLKGGYPTSGELFF.

CDR3 loop: CASSRTTSGTGETQYF. The CDR3 region has the DNA TGCGCCAGCAGCCGTACTACTAGCGGGACTGGGGAGACCCAGTACTTC. The J gene is TRBJ2-5, the V gene TRBV5-1, with TRBD2 matching 10 bases. Germline assignment: CDR1 SGHRS and CDR2 YFSETQ. The V segment lost 4 bases and the J segment 5 bases; nucleotides outside the gene matches: 11. The CDR3 extends over 16 amino acids.

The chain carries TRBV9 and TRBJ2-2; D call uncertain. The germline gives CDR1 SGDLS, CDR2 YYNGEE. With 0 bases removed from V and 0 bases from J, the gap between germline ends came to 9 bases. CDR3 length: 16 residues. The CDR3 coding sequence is TGTGCCAGCAGCGTAGTTAGCAACCCGAACACCGGGGAGCTGTTTTTT. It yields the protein CASSVVSNPNTGELFF.

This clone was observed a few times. In DNA form, the CDR3 reads TGTGCCAGCAGCTTAGTTGGTTCTACCTACGAGCAGTACTTC. Protein: CASSLVGSTYEQYF. The chain joins TRBV11-2 to TRBJ2-7; no clear D. CDR3 length equals 14 residues. Germline CDR1 and CDR2: SGHAT and FQNNGV. The V gene lost 1 base and the J gene lost 2 bases, with 9 bases spanning the gap.

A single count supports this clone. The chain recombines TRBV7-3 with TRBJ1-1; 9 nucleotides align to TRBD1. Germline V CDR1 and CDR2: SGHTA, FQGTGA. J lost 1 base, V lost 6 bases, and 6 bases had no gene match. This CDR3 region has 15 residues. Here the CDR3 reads CASSPGTGKNTEAFF. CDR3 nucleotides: TGTGCCAGCAGTCCCGGGACAGGGAAGAACACTGAAGCTTTCTTT.

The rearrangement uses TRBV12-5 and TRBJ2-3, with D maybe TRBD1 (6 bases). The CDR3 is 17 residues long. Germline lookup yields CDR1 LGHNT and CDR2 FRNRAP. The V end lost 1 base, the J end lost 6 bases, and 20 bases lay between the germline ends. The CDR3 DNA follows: TGTGCTAGTGGTTTGGGGACCGGGGCAGGGGTTCCGGATACGCAGTATTTT. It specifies CASGLGTGAGVPDTQYF. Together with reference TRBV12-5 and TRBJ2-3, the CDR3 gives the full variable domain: DARVTQTPRHKVTEMGQEVTMRCQPILGHNTVFWYRQTMMQGLELLAYFRNRAPLDDSGMPKDRFSAEMPDATLATLKIQPSEPRDSAVYFCASGLGTGAGVPDTQYFGPGTRLTVL.

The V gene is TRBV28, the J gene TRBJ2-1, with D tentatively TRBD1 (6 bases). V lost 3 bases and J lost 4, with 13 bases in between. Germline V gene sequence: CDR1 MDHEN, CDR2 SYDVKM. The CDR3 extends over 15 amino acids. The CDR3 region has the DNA TGTGCCAGCAGTTTTTCGACGGGACAATACAATGAGCAGTTCTTC. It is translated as CASSFSTGQYNEQFF.

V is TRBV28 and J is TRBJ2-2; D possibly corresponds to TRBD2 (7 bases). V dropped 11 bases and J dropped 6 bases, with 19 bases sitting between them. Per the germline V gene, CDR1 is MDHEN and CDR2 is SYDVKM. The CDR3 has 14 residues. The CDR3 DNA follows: TGTGCCTCGACGGGGGGCTATCAATCCGGGGAGCTGTTTTTT. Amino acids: CASTGGYQSGELFF.

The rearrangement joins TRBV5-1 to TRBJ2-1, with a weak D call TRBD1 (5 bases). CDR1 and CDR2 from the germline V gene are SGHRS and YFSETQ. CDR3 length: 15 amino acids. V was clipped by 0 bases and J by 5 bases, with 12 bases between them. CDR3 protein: CASSLEGLGHNEQFF. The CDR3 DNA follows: TGCGCCAGCAGCTTGGAGGGGCTCGGTCACAATGAGCAGTTCTTC.

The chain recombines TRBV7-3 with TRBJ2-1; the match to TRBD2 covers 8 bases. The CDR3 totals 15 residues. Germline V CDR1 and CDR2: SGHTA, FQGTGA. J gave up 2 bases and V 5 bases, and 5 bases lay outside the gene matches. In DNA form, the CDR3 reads TGTGCCAGCAGCCCGGAAGCGGGAGCCTACAATGAGCAGTTCTTC. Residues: CASSPEAGAYNEQFF.

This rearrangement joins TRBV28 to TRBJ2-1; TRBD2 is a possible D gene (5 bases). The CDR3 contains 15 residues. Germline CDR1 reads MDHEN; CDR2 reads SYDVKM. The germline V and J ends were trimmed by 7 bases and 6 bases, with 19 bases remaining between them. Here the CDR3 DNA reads TGTGCCAGCACCCAAGGCGGCTTCGGGGTCAATGAGCAGTTCTTC. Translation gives CASTQGGFGVNEQFF.

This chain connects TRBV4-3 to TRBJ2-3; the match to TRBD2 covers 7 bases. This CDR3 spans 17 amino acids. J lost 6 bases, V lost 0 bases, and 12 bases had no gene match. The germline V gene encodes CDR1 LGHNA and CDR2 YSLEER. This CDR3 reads CASSQEMFPGGGDTQYF. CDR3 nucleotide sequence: TGCGCCAGCAGCCAAGAGATGTTTCCGGGAGGAGGGGATACGCAGTATTTT.

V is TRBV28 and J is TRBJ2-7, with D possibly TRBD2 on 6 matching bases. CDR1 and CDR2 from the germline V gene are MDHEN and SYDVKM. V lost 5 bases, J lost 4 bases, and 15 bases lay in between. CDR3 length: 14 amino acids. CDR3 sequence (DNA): TGTGCCAGCAGTCCCAAGGGACTCAGGTACGAGCAGTACTTC. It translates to CASSPKGLRYEQYF.

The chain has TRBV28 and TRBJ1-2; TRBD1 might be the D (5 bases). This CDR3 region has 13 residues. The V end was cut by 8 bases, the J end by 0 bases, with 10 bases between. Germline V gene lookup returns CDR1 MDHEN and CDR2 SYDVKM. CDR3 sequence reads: CASGTLANYGYTF. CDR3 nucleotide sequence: TGTGCCAGCGGGACTTTAGCTAACTATGGCTACACCTTC.

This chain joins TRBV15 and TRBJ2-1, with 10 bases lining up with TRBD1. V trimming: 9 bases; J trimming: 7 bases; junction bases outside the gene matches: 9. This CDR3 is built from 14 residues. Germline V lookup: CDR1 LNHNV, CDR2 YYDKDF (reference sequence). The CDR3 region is CATKPGQGRNEQFF. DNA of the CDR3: TGTGCCACTAAGCCGGGACAGGGGAGGAATGAGCAGTTCTTC.

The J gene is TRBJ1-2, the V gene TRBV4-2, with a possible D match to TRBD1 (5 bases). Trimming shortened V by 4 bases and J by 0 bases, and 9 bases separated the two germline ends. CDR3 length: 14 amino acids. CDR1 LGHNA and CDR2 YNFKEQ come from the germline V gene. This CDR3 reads CASSLETANYGYTF. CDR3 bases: TGTGCCAGCAGCCTAGAGACAGCTAACTATGGCTACACCTTC.

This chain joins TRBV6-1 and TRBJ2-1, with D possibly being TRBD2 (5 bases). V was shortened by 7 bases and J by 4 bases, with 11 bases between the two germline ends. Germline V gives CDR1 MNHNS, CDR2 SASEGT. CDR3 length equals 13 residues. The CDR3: CASTRDQYNEQFF. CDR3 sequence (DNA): TGTGCCAGCACGAGGGATCAATACAATGAGCAGTTCTTC.

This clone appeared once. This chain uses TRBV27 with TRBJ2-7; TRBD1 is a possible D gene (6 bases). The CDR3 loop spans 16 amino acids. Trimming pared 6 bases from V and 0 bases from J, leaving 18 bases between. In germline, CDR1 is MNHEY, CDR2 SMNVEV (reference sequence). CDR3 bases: TGTGCCAGCAGATTTTCCGGGACATTATTCTCCTACGAGCAGTACTTC. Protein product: CASRFSGTLFSYEQYF.